Presented here are 12 T cell receptor beta chains from one specimen sequenced in a study of blood T cells in healthy people across ages. Sample-barcoded 5' priming and a J-beta primer mix drove a second PCR of roughly 7 to 11 cycles. TCRdb analysed the 5' RACE reads with MiXCR anew, one entry per CDR3 protein. This sample has over a million distinct CDR3 sequences, with 35% to 45% found just once. The specimen sequenced was blood. Every receptor here comes from a woman aged 18-30 years in good health.

The rearrangement links TRBV7-2 to TRBJ1-2; TRBD1 is a possible D gene (6 bases). V dropped 2 bases and J dropped 3 bases, with 13 bases sitting between them. Germline V gene sequence: CDR1 SGHTA, CDR2 FQGNSA. The CDR3 extends over 15 amino acids. This CDR3 reads CASSLNSGTHYGYTF. The CDR3 DNA reads TGTGCCAGCAGCTTAAACTCCGGGACACACTATGGCTACACCTTC.

As DNA, the CDR3 is TGCAGTGCAACGACCGCGAGGGTCACTGAAGCTTTCTTT. This encodes CSATTARVTEAFF. The rearrangement uses TRBV20-1 and TRBJ1-1; no clear D gene. The CDR3 extends over 13 amino acids. Germline-derived CDR1 and CDR2 are DFQATT and SNEGSKA (reference sequence). Trimming removed 6 bases at V and 4 bases at J, with 15 bases between.

The genes are TRBV25-1 and TRBJ1-1; TRBD1 agrees at 8 bases. CDR3 size: 13 residues. From germline, CDR1 is MGHDK and CDR2 SYGVNS. The V segment lost 10 bases and the J segment 5 bases; nucleotides outside the gene matches: 9. The CDR3 loop reads CATRTGRGTEAFF. CDR3 coding DNA: TGTGCCACCAGGACAGGGCGTGGGACTGAAGCTTTCTTT.

Remarks on this clonotype: Since no conserved phenylalanine or tryptophan closes the CDR3, a read error is the likely cause. The chain has TRBV25-1 and TRBJ2-7, with 7 bases that match TRBD1. The V and J ends lost 5 bases and 3 bases, in that order; junction bases with no gene match: 4. The CDR3 spans 13 residues. Germline lookup yields CDR1 MGHDK and CDR2 SYGVNS. The CDR3 sequence: CASSSRDSYEQYC. In nucleotides, the CDR3 is TGTGCCAGCAGTTCACGGGACAGCTACGAGCAGTACTGC.

V and J are TRBV20-1 and TRBJ2-7; D remains unclear. V lost 4 bases and J 3 bases, leaving 13 bases between the germline ends. From germline, CDR1 is DFQATT and CDR2 SNEGSKA (reference sequence). The CDR3 length is 13 residues. The CDR3 spells CSAKGRGVYEQYF. The CDR3, as DNA: TGCAGTGCTAAAGGGCGAGGAGTCTACGAGCAGTACTTC.

The chain is built from TRBV21-1 and TRBJ2-7; TRBD1 is taken as the D call from the table, unchecked against the DNA. TRBV21-1 is a pseudogene segment. This CDR3 has 14 residues. The CDR3 region is CASSTRGQRYEQYF. As DNA, the CDR3 is TGTGCCAGCAGCACGAGAGGACAGAGATACGAGCAGTACTTC.

This clonotype has only a few counts. The chain couples TRBV15 to TRBJ1-2, with D possibly being TRBD1 (5 bases). This CDR3 comprises 16 residues. CDR1 and CDR2 from the germline V gene are LNHNV and YYDKDF (reference sequence). V gave up 0 bases and J gave up 0 bases, with 11 bases separating them. The CDR3 reads CATSRDLRGPNYGYTF. Written as DNA, the CDR3 is TGTGCCACCAGCAGAGATCTTCGGGGCCCTAACTATGGCTACACCTTC.

The V gene is TRBV4-3, the J gene TRBJ2-7; D is unclear. Trimming took off 1 base at V and 2 bases at J, with 9 bases between the two ends. CDR1 and CDR2 from the germline V gene are LGHNA and YSLEER. This CDR3 has 14 amino acids. The DNA of the CDR3 is TGCGCCAGCAGCCAAGTTCTACAAGCCTACGAGCAGTACTTC. Protein product: CASSQVLQAYEQYF.

V gene TRBV7-9 combines with J gene TRBJ2-7, with 8 bases matching TRBD2. Trimming at V came to 5 bases and at J to 3 bases, leaving 6 bases not matched to a gene. CDR1 and CDR2 from the germline V gene are SEHNR and FQNEAQ (reference sequence). The CDR3 totals 14 residues. In nucleotides, the CDR3 is TGTGCCAGCAGCAAGAGCGGGAGTTTCTACGAGCAGTACTTC. As protein: CASSKSGSFYEQYF.

In its sample, this clonotype was seen a few times. This chain connects TRBV7-2 to TRBJ2-6; D is possibly TRBD2 (6 bases). This CDR3 comprises 17 residues. Trimming cost V 5 bases and J 1 base, with 15 bases left between them. Germline values: CDR1 SGHTA, CDR2 FQGNSA. The CDR3 spells CASSRQYGGSGANVLTF. DNA for the CDR3: TGTGCCAGCAGCAGACAGTACGGGGGATCTGGGGCCAACGTCCTGACTTTC.

The chain combines TRBV12-3 or TRBV12-4 with TRBJ2-7; D gene unclear. V was shortened by 5 bases and J by 7 bases, with 12 bases between the two germline ends. This CDR3 has 12 residues. The CDR3 protein is CASSPSSSEQYF. The CDR3 DNA follows: TGTGCCAGCAGTCCCTCTTCGTCTGAGCAGTACTTC.

Remarks on this clonotype: A much larger clone lies a single base off, so this may be a read error. V and J are TRBV6-5 and TRBJ2-7; D assignment may be TRBD1 or TRBD2 (5 bases each). Per germline, CDR1 MNHEY and CDR2 SVGAGI. Deletions cut 5 bases from V and 3 bases from J, with 11 bases between. The CDR3 totals 13 residues. The CDR3 region is CASSDGDGYEQYF. The CDR3 bases are TGTGCCAGCAGTGACGGGGACGGCTACGAGCAGTACTTC.